This TCR beta chain was obtained from a study of beta chain features in type 1 diabetes. The study reverse transcribed the entire isolated RNA, so it sequenced expressed TCRB transcripts. Here immunoSEQ multiplex PCR was the method, and the copy in TCRdb shows in-frame clones only, minus some. The repertoire holds around 450,000 clones, with 11% as singletons. General study points: Cells with high TCR expression could be over-represented when cDNA is sequenced.

Regarding this clone: Its specificity is not known.

The sequencing input was naive CD4+ T cells from blood. The clonotype originates from a woman aged 18-30 years in good health.

The CDR3 bases are TGTGCCACCCTAGGGAACACTGAAGCTTTCTTT. Translated, it gives CATLGNTEAFF. V gene TRBV28 combines with J gene TRBJ1-1; D gene unclear. The CDR3 loop spans 11 amino acids. V was pared by 10 bases and J by 1 base, with 7 bases between. Germline-derived CDR1 and CDR2 are MDHEN and SYDVKM. Using reference TRBV28 and TRBJ1-1 for the parts outside the CDR3, the full variable domain is DVKVTQSSRYLVKRTGEKVFLECVQDMDHENMFWYRQDPGLGLRLIYFSYDVKMKEKGDIPEGYSVSREKKERFSLILESASTNQTSMYLCATLGNTEAFFGQGTRLTVV.